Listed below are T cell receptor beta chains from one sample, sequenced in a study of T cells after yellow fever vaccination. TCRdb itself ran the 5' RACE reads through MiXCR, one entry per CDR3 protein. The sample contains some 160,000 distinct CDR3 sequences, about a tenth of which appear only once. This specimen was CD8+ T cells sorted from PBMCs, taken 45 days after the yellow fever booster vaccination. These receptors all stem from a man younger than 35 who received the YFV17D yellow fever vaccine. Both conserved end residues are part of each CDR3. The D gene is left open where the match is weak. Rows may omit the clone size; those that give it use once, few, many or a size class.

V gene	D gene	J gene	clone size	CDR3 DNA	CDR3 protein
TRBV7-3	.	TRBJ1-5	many	TGTGCCAGCAGCTCGCCGGGGGCGGTGGAAAAAGAATATCAGCCCCAGCATTTT	CASSSPGAVEKEYQPQHF
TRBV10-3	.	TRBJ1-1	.	TGTGCCATCAGTGGCAGTGCCTCGGCTCTTTCACAAATGAACACTGAAGCTTTCTTT	CAISGSASALSQMNTEAFF
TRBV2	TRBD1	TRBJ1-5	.	TGTGCCAGCAGGGGAAAAGACAGGGGAAGCAATCAGCCCCAGCATTTT	CASRGKDRGSNQPQHF
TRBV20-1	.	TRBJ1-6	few	TGCAGTGCTAGAGCCCCCTCTACGTCCAATCCCCTCCACTTT	CSARAPSTSNPLHF
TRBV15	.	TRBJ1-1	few	TGTGCCACCAGCACTCCCGGGTCCCGGTGGGACACTGAAGCTTTCTTT	CATSTPGSRWDTEAFF
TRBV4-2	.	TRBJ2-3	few	TGTGCCAGCAGCCGCCTTGGGGGTGGCACAGATACGCAGTATTTT	CASSRLGGGTDTQYF
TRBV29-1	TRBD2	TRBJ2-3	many	TGCAGCGTCCGACTAGCGGGGGGCATATCGTCGCAGTATTTT	CSVRLAGGISSQYF
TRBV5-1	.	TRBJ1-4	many	TGCGCCAGCGGTGAGGAAGGTGAAAAACTGTTTTTT	CASGEEGEKLFF
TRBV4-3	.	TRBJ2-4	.	TGCGCCAGCAGCCCCAGTCGCAACACAGCCCTAGCCAAAAACATTCAGTACTTC	CASSPSRNTALAKNIQYF
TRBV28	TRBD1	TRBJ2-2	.	TGTGCCAGCAGACAGGGGAAGGACACCGGGGAGCTGTTTTTT	CASRQGKDTGELFF
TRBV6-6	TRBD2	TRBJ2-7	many	TGTGCCAGCAGCTTTAGCGGGGGGGCGTCCGACGAGCAGTACTTC	CASSFSGGASDEQYF
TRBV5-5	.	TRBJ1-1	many	TGTGCCAGCAGCTGGGGGGAGAACACTGAAGCTTTCTTT	CASSWGENTEAFF
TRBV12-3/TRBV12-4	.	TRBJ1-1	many	TGTGCCAGCAGTTCCAGTGAGGCGAACACTGAAGCTTTCTTT	CASSSSEANTEAFF
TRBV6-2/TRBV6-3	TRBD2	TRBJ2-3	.	TGTGCCAGCAGTTCGCCAGCGGGGGGGCCGTTAGATACGCAGTATTTT	CASSSPAGGPLDTQYF
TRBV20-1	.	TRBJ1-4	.	TGCAGTGCTAGAATGACGCTTTGGGGGGTTTTT	CSARMTLWGVF
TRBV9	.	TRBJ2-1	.	TGTGCCAGCAGCGCTAGGGGGGCTTCGTGGCGGGAGCAGTTCTTC	CASSARGASWREQFF
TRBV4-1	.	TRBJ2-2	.	TGCGCCAGCAGCCAAGCCCTCGGCAGTCCGCGAAACACCGGGGAGCTGTTTTTT	CASSQALGSPRNTGELFF
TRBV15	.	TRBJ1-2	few	TGTGCCACCAGCAGAGATTGGGGGGATGGCTACACCTTC	CATSRDWGDGYTF
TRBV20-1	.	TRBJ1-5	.	TGCAGTGCCGGGGGTAGCAATCAGCCCCAGCATTTT	CSAGGSNQPQHF
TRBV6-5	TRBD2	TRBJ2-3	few	TGTGCCAGCAGTACCCGGACTAGCGGGGCCACAGATACGCAGTATTTT	CASSTRTSGATDTQYF
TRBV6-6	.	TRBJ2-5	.	TGTGCCAGCAGTTACGCCGTGCGCCAATTGATCCAAGAGACCCAGTACTTC	CASSYAVRQLIQETQYF
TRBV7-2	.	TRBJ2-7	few	TGTGCCAGCAGCTTAATAGGTTACGAGCAGTACTTC	CASSLIGYEQYF
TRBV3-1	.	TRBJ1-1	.	TGTGCCAGCAGCCAAGATCAACAGAGCTCGTATACTGAAGCTTTCTTT	CASSQDQQSSYTEAFF
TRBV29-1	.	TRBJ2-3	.	TGCAGCGTGGGAGGGTCCGCAGGGGGCTTCACAGATACGCAGTATTTT	CSVGGSAGGFTDTQYF
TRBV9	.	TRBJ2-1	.	TGTGCCAGCAGCGAGGGGACGGGAAATGAGCAGTTCTTC	CASSEGTGNEQFF
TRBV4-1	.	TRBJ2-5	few	TGCGCCAGCAGCCAAGAGTTCAATTGGGCCAGTTCTCAAGAGACCCAGTACTTC	CASSQEFNWASSQETQYF
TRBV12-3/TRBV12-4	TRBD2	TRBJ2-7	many	TGTGCCAGCTCGCCGGGGGGAGAGCAGTACTTC	CASSPGGEQYF
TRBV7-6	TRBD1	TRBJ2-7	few	TGTGCCAGCAGCTCAGGTGGGGGACAGGGGTACGAGCAGTACTTC	CASSSGGGQGYEQYF
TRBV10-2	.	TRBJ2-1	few	TGCGCCAGCAGTGAGCGGGGGACGTGGGGAAATCCCTACAATGAGCAGTTCTTC	CASSERGTWGNPYNEQFF
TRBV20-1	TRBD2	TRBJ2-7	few	TGCAGTGCTAGAGATTTAGCGGGGGGGTACGAGCAGTACTTC	CSARDLAGGYEQYF
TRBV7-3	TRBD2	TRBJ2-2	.	TGTGCCAGCAGCTTAACGGCGGGGGACACCGGGGAGCTGTTTTTT	CASSLTAGDTGELFF
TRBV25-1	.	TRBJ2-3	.	TGTGCCAGCAGTGAAGTTCTCGGCACAGATACGCAGTATTTT	CASSEVLGTDTQYF
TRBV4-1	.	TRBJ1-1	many	TGCGCCAGCAGCCAACAAACCCTCCCGACTGAAGCTTTCTTT	CASSQQTLPTEAFF
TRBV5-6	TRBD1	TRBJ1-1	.	TGTGCCAGCAGTGACTGGACAGGAACGGCCGCTTTCTTT	CASSDWTGTAAFF
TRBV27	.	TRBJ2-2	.	TGTGCCAGCAGTTTCCGGGGCGACACCGGGGAGCTGTTTTTT	CASSFRGDTGELFF
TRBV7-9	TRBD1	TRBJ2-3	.	TGTGCCAGCAGCTTCCGGACAGGGGCGAGCACAGATACGCAGTATTTT	CASSFRTGASTDTQYF
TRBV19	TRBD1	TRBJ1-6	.	TGTGCCAGTAGTACGGGACAGGGTATCTCACCCCTCCACTTT	CASSTGQGISPLHF